A selection of T cell receptor beta chains follows, all from one sample in a study of molecular identifiers for immune sequencing clone quantification. Using its own MiXCR run on the PCR reads, TCRdb lists one record per CDR3 protein. The repertoire holds some 680,000 distinct CDR3 sequences, with about 25% as singletons. Source material: naive CD8+ T cells from blood, with Jurkat cell RNA spiked in. Source of these receptors: a human donor in good health. Some libraries in this study had Jurkat cell RNA spiked in. Both conserved end residues are part of each CDR3. A D gene is named only where the DNA matches it firmly.

TRBJ2-5 | NA | TRBV30 | CAYWAGQETQYF
TRBJ2-3 | NA | TRBV30 | CAWTVGVGQDTQYF
TRBJ2-5 | TRBD1 | TRBV10-1 | CASSPTGTGTGVRETQYF
TRBJ1-2 | NA | TRBV12-3/TRBV12-4 | CASSPSRVDGYTF
TRBJ2-5 | TRBD2 | TRBV4-1 | CATGGETQYF
TRBJ1-2 | NA | TRBV5-5 | CASSLAGVDYGYTF
TRBJ2-7 | NA | TRBV14 | CASKGRTYEQYF
TRBJ2-1 | TRBD1 | TRBV2 | CASREQGFPYNEQFF
TRBJ2-2 | TRBD1 | TRBV19 | CASSLLQGAGELFF
TRBJ2-3 | NA | TRBV5-4 | CASSDGLSGSTDTQYF
TRBJ2-3 | NA | TRBV7-9 | CASSAVEGPGTDTQYF
TRBJ2-2 | NA | TRBV24-1 | CATARQTGELFF
TRBJ2-2 | NA | TRBV6-5 | CASRERTGSWGELLF
TRBJ2-1 | NA | TRBV4-3 | CASSQDPAFEQFF
TRBJ2-4 | NA | TRBV5-1 | CASSAGNIQYF
TRBJ2-7 | TRBD2 | TRBV5-4 | CASSLSEGLGREQYF
TRBJ1-1 | NA | TRBV29-1 | CSAETEMNTEAFF
TRBJ2-1 | NA | TRBV4-1 | CASSQGSGVGEQFF
TRBJ2-2 | TRBD1 | TRBV7-8 | CASGEKGQGSAGELFF
TRBJ2-7 | NA | TRBV25-1 | CASSEYNRPTEQYF
TRBJ1-5 | NA | TRBV6-6 | CASCLTGGGQPQHF
TRBJ1-1 | NA | TRBV6-5 | CASSYSMGQNTEAFF
TRBJ2-3 | NA | TRBV4-1 | CASSPGKADLSTDTQYF
TRBJ2-3 | NA | TRBV3-1 | CASSQTRGVPDTQYF
TRBJ1-1 | NA | TRBV18 | CASSPPGGVLAFF
TRBJ1-1 | NA | TRBV5-6 | CASSLNGAGNTEAFF
TRBJ2-5 | TRBD1 | TRBV4-1 | CASSQGLRTGVSETQYF
TRBJ1-6 | NA | TRBV20-1 | CSARDRKSSYNSPLHF
TRBJ1-5 | TRBD1 | TRBV4-2 | CASSQETGTGNQPQHF
TRBJ1-1 | NA | TRBV30 | CAWEDDGGTEAFF
TRBJ2-7 | NA | TRBV7-6 | CASSMDGGAYEQYF
TRBJ1-2 | NA | TRBV11-2 | CASSSQTDPNYGYTF
TRBJ2-5 | TRBD2 | TRBV7-7 | CASSLSLFGTSVPTETQYF
TRBJ1-1 | NA | TRBV19 | CASSIWGWDEAFF
TRBJ2-2 | TRBD2 | TRBV11-2 | CASSLVLAGEAGELFF
TRBJ1-4 | NA | TRBV12-3/TRBV12-4 | CASSSTPSNEKLFF
TRBJ1-1 | NA | TRBV20-1 | CSAGQQGLNTEAFF
TRBJ1-1 | NA | TRBV7-9 | CASSLKNPNTEAFF
TRBJ2-1 | TRBD2 | TRBV5-4 | CASSLAGGFNEQFF
TRBJ2-2 | NA | TRBV20-1 | CSASGERDTGELFF
TRBJ2-2 | NA | TRBV27 | CASSGTTRASTGELFF
TRBJ2-6 | NA | TRBV28 | CASSYLQAGANVLTF
TRBJ1-1 | NA | TRBV19 | CASRWATEGTEAFF
TRBJ2-3 | NA | TRBV9 | CASSVGRRTGTDTQYF
TRBJ2-3 | NA | TRBV4-1 | CASSQGAGNTDTQYF
TRBJ2-1 | TRBD2 | TRBV7-9 | CAGSRGSGALDEQFF
TRBJ2-1 | TRBD2 | TRBV24-1 | CATSDKGLAGGWDNEQFF
TRBJ2-4 | TRBD1 | TRBV12-3/TRBV12-4 | CASSTRAGGRNIQYF
TRBJ1-2 | TRBD1 | TRBV2 | CAQTRGQNDTF
TRBJ1-1 | NA | TRBV20-1 | CSARVFGGMTEAFF
TRBJ2-5 | NA | TRBV7-2 | CASSLDCGEETQYF
TRBJ1-1 | TRBD1 | TRBV5-1 | CARSLGRQGATEAFF
TRBJ1-5 | NA | TRBV20-1 | CSARGRFVDQPQHF
TRBJ2-3 | TRBD2 | TRBV27 | CASRGLAGRRTDTQYF
TRBJ2-7 | NA | TRBV9 | CASSVGGGSEQYF
TRBJ2-3 | NA | TRBV7-6 | CASSATGLEQYF
TRBJ2-3 | NA | TRBV4-1 | CASSQVGGSSTDTQYF
TRBJ2-1 | NA | TRBV6-5 | CASSYSGQGYVRNEQFF